The 13 T cell receptor beta chains given below trace back to one sample, sequenced in a study of blood T cell repertoires in COVID-19. Sequencing was performed with immunoSEQ multiplex PCR; in TCRdb, only in-frame clones are kept and a portion is missing. In the table there are tens of thousands of clones, around nine tenths of which are singletons. Source material: peripheral blood. These receptors were obtained from a human donor in a cohort sampled during active COVID-19. The donor label of this sample is uncertain.

This clone was seen once. This sequence joins TRBV6-4 and TRBJ2-1; no clear D. This CDR3 region has 14 residues. V was pared by 2 bases and J by 6 bases, with 11 bases between. Germline V gene data show CDR1 as MRHNA and CDR2 as SNTAGT. DNA for the CDR3: TGTGCCAGCAGTGACGGGCACGAAGGCAATGAGCAGTTCTTC. Encoded protein: CASSDGHEGNEQFF.

This chain uses TRBV2 with TRBJ1-1; D might be TRBD1 (6 bases). V dropped 9 bases and J dropped 6 bases, with 14 bases sitting between them. CDR3 length: 12 amino acids. Per the germline V gene, CDR1 is SNHLY and CDR2 is FYNNEI. The CDR3 protein is CASTGGAAEAFF. In DNA form, the CDR3 reads TGTGCCAGTACTGGGGGGGCCGCTGAAGCTTTCTTT.

CDR3 amino acids: CASSESLAGNEQFF. CDR3 DNA: TGTGCCAGCAGTGAAAGTCTAGCGGGGAATGAGCAGTTCTTC. The J gene is TRBJ2-1, the V gene TRBV2; 9 nucleotides line up with TRBD2. Germline V gene data show CDR1 as SNHLY and CDR2 as FYNNEI. The CDR3 loop spans 14 amino acids. The ends lost 2 bases at V and 7 bases at J; junction bases unmatched: 3.

This sequence joins TRBV13 and TRBJ1-2; 7 nucleotides match TRBD1. V was clipped by 5 bases and J by 4 bases; unmatched bases: 7. Germline loops: CDR1 PRHDT, CDR2 FYEKMQ (reference sequence). The CDR3 length is 14 residues. CDR3 sequence: CASSGEGQSYGYTF. The CDR3 DNA reads as TGTGCCAGCAGCGGAGAGGGACAGTCCTATGGCTACACCTTC.

V and J are TRBV4-1 and TRBJ1-6; 9 nucleotides match TRBD1. Germline CDR1 MGHRA, CDR2 YSYEKL. With 4 bases clipped from V and 6 bases from J, the junction kept 10 bases outside the gene matches. The CDR3 contains 17 residues. DNA of the CDR3: TGCGCCAGCAGCCCAACTGACAGGGGGACCACTAATTCACCCCTCCACTTT. This translates into CASSPTDRGTTNSPLHF.

V usage is TRBV29-1 and J usage is TRBJ2-2; D perhaps matches TRBD2 (6 bases). V was shortened by 7 bases and J by 7 bases, with 13 bases between the two germline ends. The CDR3 is made up of 12 amino acids. The germline CDR1 and CDR2 sequences are SQVTM and ANQGSEA. CDR3: CSAAGTIGELFF. CDR3 coding DNA: TGCAGCGCCGCGGGGACCATCGGGGAGCTGTTTTTT.

The chain has TRBV18 and TRBJ1-5; 7 bases match TRBD1. Looked up from germline, CDR1 is KGHSH and CDR2 is LQKENI. After removal of 3 bases from V and 8 bases from J, the junction contained 4 bases not matched to a gene. The CDR3 length is 13 residues. CDR3 sequence reads: CASSPQDRKPQHF. In DNA form, the CDR3 reads TGTGCCAGCTCACCCCAGGACAGGAAGCCCCAGCATTTT.

The table lists this clone with a few counts. This chain uses TRBV5-6 with TRBJ1-2; no clear D. V was cut by 6 bases and J by 8 bases, with 14 bases left in between. The CDR3 runs to 12 residues. Germline CDR1 reads SGHDT; CDR2 reads YYEEEE. CDR3 protein: CASTANGLGYTF. In DNA form, the CDR3 reads TGTGCCAGCACCGCCAACGGTTTGGGCTACACCTTC.

This chain connects TRBV27 to TRBJ1-5; 10 bases are a match to TRBD1. V lost 6 bases, J lost 6 bases, and 5 bases stayed unmatched. CDR1 and CDR2 (germline): MNHEY, SMNVEV (reference sequence). The CDR3 extends over 14 amino acids. The CDR3: CASSRDRGRQPQHF. Here the CDR3 DNA reads TGTGCCAGCAGCCGAGACAGGGGGCGTCAGCCCCAGCATTTT.

Remarks on this clone: At one boundary the junction diverges from the germline segment, which might be a read error. The chain employs TRBV12-3 or TRBV12-4 and TRBJ1-1; D gene unclear. This CDR3 is 10 amino acids long. The CDR3 nucleotides are TGTGCCAGCAGTTCTCCGGGGTTTGGGTTT. Encoded protein: CASSSPGFGF.

The chain combines TRBV6-4 with TRBJ2-2, with a weak D call TRBD1 (5 bases). V lost 4 bases to trimming and J lost 1 base, with 7 bases between them. Germline values: CDR1 MRHNA, CDR2 SNTAGT. CDR3 size: 14 residues. Here the CDR3 DNA reads TGTGCCAGCAGTGTCAGGGAGAACACCGGGGAGCTGTTTTTT. Encoded protein: CASSVRENTGELFF.

The chain recombines TRBV29-1 with TRBJ1-1; D might be TRBD1 (5 bases). This CDR3 region has 13 residues. The germline CDR1 and CDR2 sequences are SQVTM and ANQGSEA. The V end was cut by 4 bases, the J end by 5 bases, with 14 bases between. CDR3 DNA: TGCAGCGTTGTTCGGGGGATTATGACTGAAGCTTTCTTT. As protein: CSVVRGIMTEAFF.

The V and J genes are TRBV11-2 and TRBJ2-1; 8 bases agree with TRBD1. The V gene's germline CDR1 is SGHAT and CDR2 FQNNGV. The CDR3 contains 16 residues. Unmatched junction bases numbered 11, after V lost 1 base and J lost 9 bases. Here the CDR3 DNA reads TGTGCCAGCAGCTTAGGGGGGCCAGGGGGCCAGGTTGAGCAGTTCTTC. It codes for CASSLGGPGGQVEQFF.